This TCR beta chain was captured by sequencing in a study of shared clonotypes between healthy human individuals. Looking at the study overall: The composition of the donors was two women and a few men aged 18 to 49.

Trimming cost V 5 bases and J 0 bases, with 19 bases left between them. Germline V lookup: CDR1 SGHRS, CDR2 YFSETQ. CDR3 length: 17 amino acids. The data were produced by immunoSEQ multiplex PCR, yet TCRdb's version contains in-frame clones alone and is incomplete. Among 2 million to 2.5 million clones listed, under 97% were seen once. The chain links TRBV5-1 to TRBJ2-3, with D possibly matching TRBD1 (6 bases). The clonotype was recovered from a man aged 18 to 29 in good health. Sequenced input: naive CD4+ T cells sorted from blood. The subset is: CD45RA+ positively selected. The chain's CDR3 is CASRRGSILESTDTQYF. CDR3 nucleotides: TGCGCCAGCAGGAGGGGGAGTATCTTGGAAAGCACAGATACGCAGTATTTT.